This TCR beta chain stems from a study of T cells in localized non-small cell lung cancer. Study-level results: Uninvolved adjacent lung had the highest recorded T cell clonality, with tumor below it. Of the top 100 tumor clones, median around 60 were in adjacent lung, approximately 28 among its top 100.

As concerns this clone: Its antigen is unidentified.

Profiled with immunoSEQ multiplex PCR; TCRdb holds only in-frame clones, not every one. The repertoire holds about 31,000 clones, 85% to 95% seen once, with 0.73% in the top ten. Germline V gene lookup returns CDR1 LNHDA and CDR2 SQIVND (reference sequence). The CDR3 totals 14 residues. Deletions cut 5 bases from V and 3 bases from J, with 11 bases between. The TCR was taken from a woman between 35 and 75 years old with stage I lung adenocarcinoma. The starting material was peripheral blood, obtained before any cancer treatment. This sequence joins TRBV19 and TRBJ2-1; D remains unclear. The CDR3 is CASSLGSGYNEQFF. The CDR3 bases are TGTGCCAGTAGTCTGGGATCCGGCTACAATGAGCAGTTCTTC. The full variable domain, in which reference TRBV19 and TRBJ2-1 provide the parts outside the CDR3, is DGGITQSPKYLFRKEGQNVTLSCEQNLNHDAMYWYRQDPGQGLRLIYYSQIVNDFQKGDIAEGYSVSREKKESFPLTVTSAQKNPTAFYLCASSLGSGYNEQFFGPGTRLTVL.